The clone carrying this T cell receptor beta chain has a count of ten or more. The target antigen is unknown. RNA transcripts provided the template for amplifying TCR beta CDR3 regions. First-round RT-PCR with HTBI primers preceded a second-round multiplex PCR. One entry per CDR3 protein results from TCRdb running MiXCR on the multiplex PCR reads. The repertoire has hundreds of thousands of distinct CDR3 sequences, roughly 20% of them found once; the top ten carry around 7%. The sample originates from a study of Graves' ophthalmopathy and Graves' hyperthyroidism. Germline V lookup: CDR1 SQVTM, CDR2 ANQGSEA. The CDR3 extends over 15 amino acids. The V and J ends lost 4 bases and 0 bases respectively, with 12 bases between them. Study outcomes and limitations: From stable hyperthyroidism, ophthalmopathy was separated by a 13-signature model with about 88% sensitivity and 75% to 84% specificity.

Diagnosis was based on clinical symptoms, serum thyroxine, TRAb, thyroid ultrasound and orbital computed tomography. The TCR originated in a woman between 18 and 29 years old with stable Graves' hyperthyroidism. Some clones in this sample may be carry-over from other donors' samples. What was sequenced was peripheral blood. The rearrangement joins TRBV29-1 to TRBJ2-2, with D tentatively TRBD1 (6 bases). The CDR3 nucleotides read TGCAGCGTTGGTCTGGGGGCGACGAACACCGGGGAGCTGTTTTTT. Its protein product is CSVGLGATNTGELFF.